The clone carrying this T cell receptor (beta chain) appeared once. Its specificity is not known. Germline assignment: CDR1 SGHTA and CDR2 FQGNSA. V lost 2 bases and J lost 4, with 3 bases in between. The length of the CDR3 is 12 residues. This entry comes from a study of shared clonotypes between healthy human individuals. At the level of the study: Per donor, three plates held CD4 naive cells, three held CD4 memory, two held CD8 naive and one held CD8 memory. Study results and limitations: With four donors compared, roughly 5% of naive CD4 clonotypes were shared.

Assay execution took place at the deep level. Generated by immunoSEQ multiplex PCR, the TCRdb table keeps only in-frame clones and is missing some. Of roughly 2.2 million clones in the sample, approximately 95% were seen once. All donors qualified as healthy HIV-negative adults and had experienced no recent acute infections or vaccinations. The specimen sequenced was naive CD4+ T cells from PBMCs. The sample's subset: CD45RA+ positively selected. The gene calls are TRBV7-2 and TRBJ1-5; the D is unclear. The receptor was isolated from a man aged 18 to 29 in good health. Some clones in this sample may be carry-over from other donors' samples. CDR3 nucleotide sequence: TGTGCCAGCAGCTTATGGAATCAGCCCCAGCATTTT. It is translated as CASSLWNQPQHF.